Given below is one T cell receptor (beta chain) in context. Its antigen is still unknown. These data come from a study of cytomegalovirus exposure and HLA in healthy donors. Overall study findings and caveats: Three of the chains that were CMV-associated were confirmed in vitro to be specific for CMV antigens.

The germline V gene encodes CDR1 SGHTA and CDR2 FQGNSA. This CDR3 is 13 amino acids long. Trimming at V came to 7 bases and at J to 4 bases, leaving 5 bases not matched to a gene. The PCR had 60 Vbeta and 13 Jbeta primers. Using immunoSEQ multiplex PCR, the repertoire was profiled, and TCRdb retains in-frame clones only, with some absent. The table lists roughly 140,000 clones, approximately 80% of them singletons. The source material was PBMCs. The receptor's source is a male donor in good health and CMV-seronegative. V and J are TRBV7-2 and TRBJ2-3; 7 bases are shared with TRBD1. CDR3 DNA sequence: TGTGCCAGCACCGCCGGGACAGCAGATACGCAGTATTTT. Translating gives CASTAGTADTQYF.